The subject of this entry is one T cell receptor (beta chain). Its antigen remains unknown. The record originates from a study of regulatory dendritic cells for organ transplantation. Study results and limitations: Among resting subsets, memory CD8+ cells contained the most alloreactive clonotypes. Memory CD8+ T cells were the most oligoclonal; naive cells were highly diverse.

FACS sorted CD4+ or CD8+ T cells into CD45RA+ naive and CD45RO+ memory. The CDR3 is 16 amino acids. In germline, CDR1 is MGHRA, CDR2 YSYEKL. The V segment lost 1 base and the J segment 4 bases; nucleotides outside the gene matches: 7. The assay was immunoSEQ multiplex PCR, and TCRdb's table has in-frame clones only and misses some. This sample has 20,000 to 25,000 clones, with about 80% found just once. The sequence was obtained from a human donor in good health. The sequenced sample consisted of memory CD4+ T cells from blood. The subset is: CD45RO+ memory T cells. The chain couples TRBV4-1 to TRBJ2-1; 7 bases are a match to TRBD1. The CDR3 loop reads CASSQVPGTEYNEQFF. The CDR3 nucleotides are TGCGCCAGCAGCCAAGTTCCCGGGACAGAATACAATGAGCAGTTCTTC.